The rows below give T cell receptor beta chains drawn from one sample of a study of control samples from healthy donors and cancer patients. The repertoire was sequenced with immunoSEQ multiplex PCR; TCRdb's copy has only in-frame clones and lacks some. The sample carries 100,000 or so clones, around 80% recorded once. The sample consisted of blood. Source of these receptors: a woman aged 55-69 years in good health. The CDR3 runs from the conserved cysteine through the conserved F or W. A D gene is named only where the DNA matches it firmly. Not every row has a clone size; where given, it reads once, few, many or a size class.

j_call | d_call | v_call | clone_size | cdr3_nt | cdr3_aa
TRBJ1-4 | TRBD1 | TRBV7-2 | . | TGTGCCAGCAGCATAAGTCGACAGGGGGAACTGTTTTTT | CASSISRQGELFF
TRBJ2-7 | . | TRBV6-5 | . | TGTGCCAGCAGTTCCCCCCCCGCGTACGAGCAGTACTTC | CASSSPPAYEQYF
TRBJ1-1 | . | TRBV5-1 | . | TGCGCCAGCAGCTTGGGTGCGCATGAAGCTTTCTTT | CASSLGAHEAFF
TRBJ2-1 | . | TRBV11-3 | . | TGTGCCAGCAGCTTTTTCTTGGAGGGTGAGCAGTTCTTC | CASSFFLEGEQFF
TRBJ2-4 | TRBD2 | TRBV4-2 | . | TGTGCCAGCAGCCAAGGACTAGCGGGAGGGGGTCAGAACATTCAGTACTTC | CASSQGLAGGGQNIQYF
TRBJ1-3 | . | TRBV5-6 | few | TGTGCCAGCAGCTTGGGAGGGTCCTCTGGAAACACCATATATTTT | CASSLGGSSGNTIYF
TRBJ2-3 | . | TRBV6-5 | . | TGTGCCAGCACAGGAACAGGGTCAAGCACAGATACGCAGTATTTT | CASTGTGSSTDTQYF
TRBJ2-7 | . | TRBV29-1 | once | TGCAGCGTTGGAGTACAGGACTTCTACGAGCAGTACTTC | CSVGVQDFYEQYF
TRBJ1-5 | . | TRBV7-8 | . | TGTGCCAGCAGCCAAGAGGGTCAGCCCCAGCATTTT | CASSQEGQPQHF
TRBJ1-2 | . | TRBV2 | . | TGTGCCAGCAGTGTGGTGGGGCAAGGCGGCTACACCTTC | CASSVVGQGGYTF
TRBJ2-6 | . | TRBV28 | once | TGTGCCAGCACCGACTCTGGGGCCAACGTCCTGACTTTC | CASTDSGANVLTF
TRBJ2-3 | . | TRBV5-6 | medium-sized | TGTGCCAGCAGCCACCCGAGCGGCTTAACTAGCACAGATACGCAGTATTTT | CASSHPSGLTSTDTQYF
TRBJ2-7 | TRBD1 | TRBV10-1 | few | TGCGCCACCCAGGGGGAAATTTCTAACGAGCAGTACTTC | CATQGEISNEQYF
TRBJ2-7 | TRBD1 | TRBV4-3 | . | TGCGCCAGCAGCCAAGATGCGGGACAGGGGGGCTACGAGCAGTACTTC | CASSQDAGQGGYEQYF
TRBJ1-6 | TRBD1 | TRBV7-9 | . | TGTGCCAGCAGCCCCGACAGGGTCTCACCCCTCCACTTT | CASSPDRVSPLHF
TRBJ2-6 | . | TRBV15 | . | TGTGCCACCAGCACCACAGAACCCATCTCTGGGGCCAACGTCCTGACTTTC | CATSTTEPISGANVLTF
TRBJ1-6 | . | TRBV19 | . | TGTGCCAGTAGTAGAGTTGTTGCCGCGAGGGATTCACCCCTCCACTTT | CASSRVVAARDSPLHF
TRBJ1-5 | . | TRBV6-2/TRBV6-3 | . | TGTGCCAGCAGTTTGGGCAGTTGGAGGCTCAATCAGCCCCAGCATTTT | CASSLGSWRLNQPQHF
TRBJ2-2 | . | TRBV5-1 | . | TGCGCCAGCAGCGACTTGGGGGGGCTAAGCACCGGGGAGCTGTTTTTT | CASSDLGGLSTGELFF
TRBJ2-5 | . | TRBV7-2 | . | TGTGCCAGCAGTGAGGGCGGGATGGGTTCCAAAGAGACCCAGTACTTC | CASSEGGMGSKETQYF
TRBJ2-3 | . | TRBV10-2 | . | TGCGCCAGCACGAGTGGATCGGGGGGCACAGATACGCAGTATTTT | CASTSGSGGTDTQYF
TRBJ1-6 | . | TRBV11-2 | . | TGTGCCAGCAGTTTCCAGGGGTCCCATAATTCACCCCTCCACTTT | CASSFQGSHNSPLHF
TRBJ1-1 | . | TRBV5-1 | . | TGCGCCAGCAGCTTGGTTGACAGGAGAACCCTCGGCGGGGCTTTCTTT | CASSLVDRRTLGGAFF
TRBJ2-7 | . | TRBV27 | . | TGTGCCAGCGGCCTCAGGATCTACGAGCAGTACTTC | CASGLRIYEQYF
TRBJ2-1 | TRBD2 | TRBV28 | . | TGTGCCACCGACCCGGGGGGGGCAGCCTACAATGAGCAGTTCTTC | CATDPGGAAYNEQFF
TRBJ2-5 | TRBD1 | TRBV5-1 | . | TGCGCCAGCAGCCCCTCCGGGACAGGGGGTGCGGGGGAGACCCAGTACTTC | CASSPSGTGGAGETQYF
TRBJ2-3 | . | TRBV6-2/TRBV6-3 | . | TGTGCCAGCAGTTACCAGAGGGTGGCAGATACGCAGTATTTT | CASSYQRVADTQYF
TRBJ1-4 | . | TRBV19 | . | TGTGCCAGTAGTATTGCAGGGGCTCTTGGAACTAATGAAAAACTGTTTTTT | CASSIAGALGTNEKLFF
TRBJ1-5 | TRBD1 | TRBV6-5 | . | TGTGCCAGCAGGACAGGGGGCCAGGATCAGCCCCAGCATTTT | CASRTGGQDQPQHF
TRBJ2-3 | . | TRBV3-1/TRBV3-2 | . | TGTGCCAGCAGCCAAGTGAGTCTTGAGTCAGATACGCAGTATTTT | CASSQVSLESDTQYF
TRBJ1-2 | . | TRBV14 | . | TGTGCCAGCAGAGGGAACTATGGCTACACCTTC | CASRGNYGYTF
TRBJ1-1 | . | TRBV7-2 | . | TGTGCCAGCAGCTTAGATCTGGATAAAATCACTGAAGCTTTCTTT | CASSLDLDKITEAFF
TRBJ2-3 | . | TRBV20-1 | . | TGCAGTGCTAGTTGGGGCGCTGGGACAGATACGCAGTATTTT | CSASWGAGTDTQYF
TRBJ2-2 | . | TRBV7-2 | . | TGTGCCAGCAGCTTAACCCGGGGGAACACCGGGGAGCTGTTTTTT | CASSLTRGNTGELFF
TRBJ1-6 | . | TRBV6-2/TRBV6-3 | . | TGTGCCAGCAGCCCCGAACTCCTGGGGTCACCCCTCCACTTT | CASSPELLGSPLHF
TRBJ2-3 | . | TRBV3-1/TRBV3-2 | . | TGTGCCAGCAACGAGAAGGGCTACACAGATACGCAGTATTTT | CASNEKGYTDTQYF
TRBJ1-2 | . | TRBV7-9 | . | TGTGCCAGCAGCTTTACGCAGTCGCCCTATGGCTACACCTTC | CASSFTQSPYGYTF
TRBJ2-7 | . | TRBV7-2 | . | TGTGCCAGCAGCTCACAGGGTGGCCCCTACGAGCAGTACTTC | CASSSQGGPYEQYF
TRBJ1-4 | . | TRBV19 | . | TGTGCCAGTAGTAAAGGTGGTACTAATGAAAAACTGTTTTTT | CASSKGGTNEKLFF
TRBJ1-4 | TRBD1 | TRBV19 | few | TGTGCCAGTAGTATGGCAGGGGGGAATGAAAAACTGTTTTTT | CASSMAGGNEKLFF
TRBJ2-3 | . | TRBV6-2/TRBV6-3 | . | TGTGCCAGCAGTTACTCAGGGGTAGATACGCAGTATTTT | CASSYSGVDTQYF
TRBJ1-5 | . | TRBV28 | . | TGTGCCAGCAGGAGGGAGGGAACCCCCAATCAGCCCCAGCATTTT | CASRREGTPNQPQHF
TRBJ1-2 | . | TRBV28 | . | TGTGCCAGCAGTTTAAGGGGTTATGGCTACACCTTC | CASSLRGYGYTF
TRBJ1-1 | . | TRBV7-9 | . | TGTGCCAGCATCCCTGCCGAGAGGACGGGTGAAGCTTTCTTT | CASIPAERTGEAFF
TRBJ2-5 | TRBD2 | TRBV4-2 | once | TGTGCCAGCAGCCAAGATTTAGCGGGGGGGTTGAGAGAGACCCAGTACTTC | CASSQDLAGGLRETQYF
TRBJ1-2 | . | TRBV28 | . | TGTGCCAGCACCCCCAGCCCGGGAGTTAACTATGGCTACACCTTC | CASTPSPGVNYGYTF
TRBJ2-2 | . | TRBV7-2 | . | TGTGCCAGCAGCGGTGGTCGGGGGCGATCCGGGGAGCTGTTTTTT | CASSGGRGRSGELFF
TRBJ1-2 | TRBD1 | TRBV12-3/TRBV12-4 | . | TGTGCCAGCAGCCGGACAGGGGACTATGGCTACACCTTC | CASSRTGDYGYTF
TRBJ2-1 | . | TRBV7-2 | . | TGTGCCAGCGCGGGCGGGGGCGGTTACAATGAGCAGTTCTTC | CASAGGGGYNEQFF
TRBJ2-7 | TRBD2 | TRBV5-1 | . | TGCGCCAGCAGCCACGGACTAGCGGGGGCAACCTACGAGCAGTACTTC | CASSHGLAGATYEQYF
TRBJ1-4 | . | TRBV4-3 | . | TGCGCCAGCAGCCAAGACCCTAGGGGCAATTATGAAAAACTGTTTTTT | CASSQDPRGNYEKLFF